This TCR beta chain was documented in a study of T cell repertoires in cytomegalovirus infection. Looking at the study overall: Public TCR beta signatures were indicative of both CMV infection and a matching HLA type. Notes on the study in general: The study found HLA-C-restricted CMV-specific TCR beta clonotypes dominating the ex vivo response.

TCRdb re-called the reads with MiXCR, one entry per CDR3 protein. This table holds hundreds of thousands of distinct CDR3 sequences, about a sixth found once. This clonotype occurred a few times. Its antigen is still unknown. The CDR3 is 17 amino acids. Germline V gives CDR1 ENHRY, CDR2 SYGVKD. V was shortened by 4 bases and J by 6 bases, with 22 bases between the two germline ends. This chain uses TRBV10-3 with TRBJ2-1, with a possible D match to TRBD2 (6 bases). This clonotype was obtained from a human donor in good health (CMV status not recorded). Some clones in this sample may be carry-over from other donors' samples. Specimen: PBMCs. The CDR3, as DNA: TGTGCCATCAGTGTTAGCACGACTAGAACGCTGGGCAATGAGCAGTTCTTC. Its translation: CAISVSTTRTLGNEQFF.